This is a list of T cell receptor beta chains from one sample in a study of chemoradiotherapy in HPV16-positive cancers. Method: immunoSEQ multiplex PCR; TCRdb's copy keeps in-frame clones and lacks some. The data contain 420 or so clones, around four fifths of them singletons. The sample consisted of tumor tissue, taken from a patient who underwent chemoradiotherapy. Every receptor here comes from a human donor with HPV-associated anogenital cancer. CDR3s include the opening cysteine and the closing phenylalanine or tryptophan. Fields, in order: V gene, clone size, D gene, J gene, CDR3 protein, CDR3 DNA. A D gene is named only where the DNA matches it firmly. Only part of the rows carry a size: once, few, many, or a class if the clone is expanded.

>TRBV9|-|TRBD1|TRBJ2-7
CASSVADRGEQYF
TGTGCCAGCAGCGTAGCCGACAGGGGCGAGCAGTACTTC
>TRBV7-3|few|-|TRBJ1-1
CASSLDFNTEAFF
TGTGCCAGCAGCTTAGACTTTAACACTGAAGCTTTCTTT
>TRBV6-6|few|-|TRBJ2-2
CASSYVPGNTGELFF
TGTGCCAGCAGTTACGTCCCAGGGAACACCGGGGAGCTGTTTTTT
>TRBV6-5|once|TRBD1|TRBJ2-1
CASSSGQEHNEQFF
TGTGCCAGCAGTTCGGGACAGGAACACAATGAGCAGTTCTTC
>TRBV7-8|-|-|TRBJ2-3
CASSSQELATQYF
TGTGCCAGCAGCTCCCAGGAACTAGCCACGCAGTATTTT
>TRBV6-1|-|-|TRBJ2-3
CASREPGLGGDTQYF
TGTGCCAGCAGAGAGCCGGGCCTCGGGGGAGATACGCAGTATTTT
>TRBV4-1|-|-|TRBJ1-1
CASSPGGDTEAFF
TGCGCCAGCAGCCCTGGCGGGGACACTGAAGCTTTCTTT
>TRBV19|-|-|TRBJ2-7
CASMGTAGKQYF
TGTGCCAGTATGGGGACAGCGGGTAAGCAGTACTTC
>TRBV6-1|-|-|TRBJ1-2
CASSDRENYGYTF
TGTGCCAGCAGTGACAGGGAAAACTATGGCTACACCTTC
>TRBV19|few|-|TRBJ1-1
CASSGRGGTEAFF
TGTGCCAGTAGCGGAAGAGGGGGCACTGAAGCTTTCTTT
>TRBV6-4|-|-|TRBJ2-1
CASSDLAGLNNEQFF
TGTGCCAGCAGTGACCTTGCGGGACTCAACAATGAGCAGTTCTTC
>TRBV10-3|-|TRBD1|TRBJ2-7
CAISSGQVPYEQYF
TGTGCCATCAGCTCCGGACAGGTTCCCTACGAGCAGTACTTC
>TRBV27|-|-|TRBJ2-7
CASSSRTSPYEQYF
TGTGCCAGCAGTTCTCGGACATCTCCCTACGAGCAGTACTTC
>TRBV4-2|-|-|TRBJ2-7
CASSQDPGSGAYEQYF
TGTGCCAGCAGCCAAGACCCGGGCTCCGGGGCCTACGAGCAGTACTTC
>TRBV19|-|-|TRBJ2-2
CASKGQGHTGELFF
TGTGCCAGTAAAGGGCAGGGCCACACCGGGGAGCTGTTTTTT
>TRBV19|-|TRBD2|TRBJ2-7
CASSIETSGSYEQYF
TGTGCCAGTAGTATAGAGACTAGCGGGTCCTACGAGCAGTACTTC
>TRBV30|-|-|TRBJ2-7
CAWSPGLNEQYF
TGTGCCTGGAGTCCTGGTCTAAACGAGCAGTACTTC
>TRBV6-1|-|-|TRBJ2-2
CASSEGPANTGELFF
TGTGCCAGCAGTGAAGGGCCAGCAAACACCGGGGAGCTGTTTTTT
>TRBV6-4|-|TRBD2|TRBJ2-3
CASLSSRDYTTDTQYF
TGTGCCAGCCTTTCTTCCCGGGACTACACGACAGATACGCAGTATTTT
>TRBV7-7|-|-|TRBJ2-6
CASSFDAVPQSRANVLTF
TGTGCCAGCAGCTTCGATGCAGTACCACAAAGTCGGGCCAACGTCCTGACTTTC
>TRBV6-6|-|-|TRBJ1-2
CASSSTGQAYGYTF
TGTGCCAGCAGTTCCACAGGACAAGCCTATGGCTACACCTTC
>TRBV13|few|-|TRBJ1-1
CASSLNVGGAAEAFF
TGTGCCAGCAGCTTAAACGTTGGGGGGGCAGCTGAAGCTTTCTTT
>TRBV11-2|-|-|TRBJ2-3
CASSLLGGRGGTQYF
TGTGCCAGCAGCTTACTGGGCGGGAGAGGGGGTACGCAGTATTTT
>TRBV15|-|TRBD2|TRBJ2-3
CATSSGGFTDTQYF
TGTGCCACCAGCAGCGGGGGGTTCACAGATACGCAGTATTTT
>TRBV9|-|-|TRBJ2-1
CASSVDGGRSPNEQFF
TGTGCCAGCAGCGTAGACGGGGGTCGTAGTCCGAATGAGCAGTTCTTC
>TRBV10-3|-|TRBD1|TRBJ1-1
CAIRAGTGSEGGDTEAFF
TGTGCCATCAGGGCCGGGACAGGGTCTGAAGGGGGGGACACTGAAGCTTTCTTT
>TRBV11-2|-|TRBD2|TRBJ2-5
CASSPLLGEGIGETQYF
TGTGCCAGCAGCCCCTTGTTGGGGGAGGGGATAGGGGAGACCCAGTACTTC
>TRBV30|few|-|TRBJ1-2
CAWSLANYGYTF
TGTGCCTGGAGTTTAGCCAACTATGGCTACACCTTC
>TRBV18|-|-|TRBJ2-5
CASSPANQGGQETQYF
TGTGCCAGCTCACCGGCGAACCAGGGGGGACAAGAGACCCAGTACTTC
>TRBV5-1|once|-|TRBJ1-5
CASSPSGSSNQPQHF
TGCGCCAGCAGCCCCTCCGGCAGTAGCAATCAGCCCCAGCATTTT
>TRBV15|-|-|TRBJ2-6
CATSRVKTGANVLTF
TGTGCCACCAGCAGGGTCAAAACTGGGGCCAACGTCCTGACTTTC
>TRBV6-4|-|TRBD2|TRBJ2-3
CASSESLAGGTDTQYF
TGTGCCAGCAGTGAGTCTCTAGCGGGAGGGACAGATACGCAGTATTTT
>TRBV7-2|-|-|TRBJ2-5
CASSFDYLQETQYF
TGTGCCAGCAGCTTCGACTACCTACAAGAGACCCAGTACTTC
>TRBV28|-|TRBD1|TRBJ2-3
CASRPIPGTVTDTQYF
TGTGCCAGCAGACCAATACCCGGGACAGTCACAGATACGCAGTATTTT
>TRBV2|-|TRBD1|TRBJ2-1
CASSPTGGFSYNEQFF
TGTGCCAGCAGTCCGACAGGGGGTTTCTCCTACAATGAGCAGTTCTTC
>TRBV6-4|few|-|TRBJ2-2
CASSVEGANTGELFF
TGTGCCAGCAGTGTGGAGGGGGCGAACACCGGGGAGCTGTTTTTT
>TRBV15|-|-|TRBJ2-3
CATSRDRGGADTQYF
TGTGCCACCAGCAGAGACAGGGGAGGGGCAGATACGCAGTATTTT
>TRBV19|-|TRBD2|TRBJ2-1
CASITRTSGAYDEQFF
TGTGCCAGTATCACTAGGACTAGCGGGGCCTATGACGAGCAGTTCTTC
>TRBV11-2|-|-|TRBJ1-2
CASSLGPQGPGYTF
TGTGCCAGCAGCTTAGGGCCTCAGGGGCCAGGCTACACCTTC
>TRBV7-9|-|-|TRBJ2-2
CASSLGAGELFF
TGTGCCAGCAGCTTAGGGGCCGGGGAGCTGTTTTTT
>TRBV7-3|-|-|TRBJ1-1
CASSPGTNTEAFF
TGTGCCAGCAGCCCCGGGACTAACACTGAAGCTTTCTTT
>TRBV9|-|-|TRBJ1-3
CASQKAVADSHSGNTIYF
TGTGCCAGCCAGAAGGCCGTGGCAGACAGCCACTCTGGAAACACCATATATTTT
>TRBV14|-|-|TRBJ2-2
CASSQESGQTFTGELFF
TGTGCCAGCAGCCAAGAATCAGGGCAAACTTTCACCGGGGAGCTGTTTTTT
>TRBV6-4|few|TRBD2|TRBJ2-1
CASSDLGGSTYNEQFF
TGTGCCAGCAGTGACTTGGGCGGGAGCACCTACAATGAGCAGTTCTTC